The 25 T cell receptor beta chains given below trace back to one sample, sequenced in a study of cytomegalovirus exposure and HLA in healthy donors. Both 60 Vbeta primers and 13 Jbeta primers went into the PCR. Assay used: immunoSEQ multiplex PCR; TCRdb lists only in-frame clones, some missing. The ten most abundant clones cover 3.5% of a sample with some 30,000 clones. The specimen was PBMCs. The source of these receptors is a man in his forties in good health and CMV-seronegative.

About this clone: One junction end disagrees with the germline gene, perhaps due to a read error. The V gene is TRBV6-1, the J gene TRBJ1-4; 7 nucleotides match TRBD1. The CDR3 contains 14 residues. In germline, CDR1 is MNHNS, CDR2 SASEGT. The CDR3 here is CASSEGTVNEKLFF. In DNA, the CDR3 is TGTGCCAGCAGCGAAGGGACAGTTAATGAAAAACTGTTTTTT.

V usage is TRBV19 and J usage is TRBJ2-1; D is ambiguous. Trimming cost V 8 bases and J 8 bases, with 19 bases left between them. Germline V gene sequence: CDR1 LNHDA, CDR2 SQIVND (reference sequence). The CDR3 totals 14 residues. The DNA for the CDR3 is TGTGCCAGTTCCGATGGCCGCGAGGCCGATGAGCAGTTCTTC. Protein: CASSDGREADEQFF.

The rearrangement uses TRBV18 and TRBJ1-5; D remains ambiguous. V lost 3 bases to trimming and J lost 7 bases, with 10 bases between them. Germline V CDR1 and CDR2: KGHSH, LQKENI. CDR3 size: 13 residues. The CDR3 bases are TGTGCCAGCTCACCCGTCTCGGGGCAGCCCCAGCATTTT. It translates to CASSPVSGQPQHF.

The chain is built from TRBV27 and TRBJ1-1, with TRBD1 matching 7 bases. The V gene's germline CDR1 is MNHEY and CDR2 SMNVEV (reference sequence). Trimming removed 5 bases from V and 10 bases from J; junction bases left unmatched: 10. This CDR3 spans 13 amino acids. DNA of the CDR3: TGTGCCAGCAGTCGACAGGAGGGGGCAGGAGCTTTCTTT. Translating gives CASSRQEGAGAFF.

The V gene is TRBV6-5, the J gene TRBJ1-4; D unclear. The germline V and J ends were trimmed by 0 bases and 1 base, with 9 bases remaining between them. There are 16 residues in the CDR3. The germline CDR1 and CDR2 sequences are MNHEY and SVGAGI. CDR3 bases: TGTGCCAGCAGTTACTCTCACGCAGTAACTAATGAAAAACTGTTTTTT. Its translation: CASSYSHAVTNEKLFF.

The chain joins TRBV9 to TRBJ2-1; D gene uncertain. This CDR3 region has 13 residues. CDR1 is SGDLS, CDR2 YYNGEE, per germline. V was trimmed by 0 bases and J by 7 bases, leaving 8 bases between them. The CDR3 sequence is CASSVVTTNEQFF. CDR3 bases: TGTGCCAGCAGCGTAGTGACGACAAATGAGCAGTTCTTC.

The genes are TRBV4-1 and TRBJ2-1, with 14 bases that match TRBD2. The CDR3 contains 18 residues. After removal of 2 bases from V and 5 bases from J, the junction contained 8 bases not matched to a gene. The germline CDR1 and CDR2 sequences are MGHRA and YSYEKL. The CDR3 coding sequence is TGCGCCAGCAGCCAACCTTTTGGGACTAGCGGGAGTCACAATGAGCAGTTCTTC. It encodes CASSQPFGTSGSHNEQFF.

The chain combines TRBV6-1 with TRBJ1-4; a weak D match, TRBD1 (6 bases). CDR1 and CDR2 (germline): MNHNS, SASEGT. The CDR3 has 15 amino acids. The V and J ends lost 0 bases and 7 bases respectively, with 12 bases between them. The CDR3, as DNA: TGTGCCAGCAGTGAAGCACAGGGAGGGAGTGAAAAACTGTTTTTT. This encodes CASSEAQGGSEKLFF.

The J gene is TRBJ2-3, the V gene TRBV27, with 15 bases lining up with TRBD2. CDR1 and CDR2 from the germline V gene are MNHEY and SMNVEV (reference sequence). This CDR3 is 15 amino acids long. V was clipped by 5 bases and J by 5 bases; unmatched bases: 2. CDR3: CASSGLAGGEDTQYF. CDR3 in DNA: TGTGCCAGCAGTGGACTAGCGGGAGGGGAAGATACGCAGTATTTT.

The V call is TRBV7-2, the J call TRBJ2-3; maybe TRBD2 (6 bases). The CDR3 is 13 residues long. Germline V lookup: CDR1 SGHTA, CDR2 FQGNSA. With 5 bases removed from V and 5 bases from J, the gap between germline ends came to 11 bases. The CDR3 spells CASSLPAGDTQYF. The CDR3 nucleotides read TGTGCCAGCAGCCTTCCAGCGGGAGATACGCAGTATTTT.

For the CDR3, the DNA is TGTGCCAGCAGCTATCAGGGTATGGGCACTGAAGCTTTCTTT. It specifies CASSYQGMGTEAFF. The gene calls are TRBV6-6 and TRBJ1-1; weak D call: TRBD1 (5 bases). The CDR3 totals 14 residues. Trimming removed 6 bases from V and 4 bases from J, with 15 bases in between. The germline V gene encodes CDR1 MNHNY and CDR2 SVGAGI (reference sequence).

V and J are TRBV11-3 and TRBJ2-3, with unresolved D. The CDR3 is made up of 13 amino acids. Trimming stripped 2 bases from V and 2 bases from J, with 5 bases between. The germline CDR1 and CDR2 sequences are SGHNT and YENEEA. CDR3 sequence: CASSLTNTDTQYF. The CDR3 coding sequence is TGTGCCAGCAGCTTAACAAACACAGATACGCAGTATTTT. Full variable domain (remainder filled in from reference TRBV11-3 and TRBJ2-3): EAGVVQSPRYKIIEKKQPVAFWCNPISGHNTLYWYLQNLGQGPELLIRYENEEAVDDSQLPKDRFSAERLKGVDSTLKIQPAELGDSAVYLCASSLTNTDTQYFGPGTRLTVL.

The rearrangement links TRBV15 to TRBJ2-4; perhaps TRBD1 as D (5 bases). Germline CDR1 reads LNHNV; CDR2 reads YYDKDF (reference sequence). The length of the CDR3 is 16 residues. Trimming left V 1 base short and J 3 bases short, with 13 bases between. The CDR3 DNA is TGTGCCACCAGCAGAGGGAAGGGGCCCCACAAAAACATTCAGTACTTC. It encodes CATSRGKGPHKNIQYF.

CDR3 in amino acids: CASSVRQAINQPQHF. CDR3 coding DNA: TGTGCCAGCAGTGTAAGGCAGGCGATCAATCAGCCCCAGCATTTT. The rearrangement joins TRBV2 to TRBJ1-5; D is uncertain. The CDR3 runs 15 residues. V lost 4 bases and J lost 3, with 13 bases in between. Per germline, CDR1 SNHLY and CDR2 FYNNEI.

The chain uses TRBV5-1 and TRBJ2-5; D is undetermined. The CDR3 contains 11 residues. V was cut by 3 bases and J by 3 bases, with 3 bases left in between. CDR1 is SGHRS, CDR2 YFSETQ, per germline. CDR3 nucleotides: TGCGCCAGCAGCTACAAAGAGACCCAGTACTTC. Encoded protein: CASSYKETQYF. The whole variable domain, remainder taken from reference TRBV5-1 and TRBJ2-5, is KAGVTQTPRYLIKTRGQQVTLSCSPISGHRSVSWYQQTPGQGLQFLFEYFSETQRNKGNFPGRFSGRQFSNSRSEMNVSTLELGDSALYLCASSYKETQYFGPGTRLLVL.

The chain joins TRBV30 to TRBJ2-1; 7 positions match TRBD1. The trim removed 5 bases at V and 5 bases at J, leaving 9 bases unmatched. The CDR3 sequence is 14 residues long. CDR1 and CDR2 (germline): GTSNPN, SVGIG (reference sequence). The chain's CDR3 is CAWASTGTDNEQFF. The CDR3 DNA reads TGTGCCTGGGCTTCGACAGGGACCGACAATGAGCAGTTCTTC.

The chain employs TRBV6-1 and TRBJ2-3; 13 nucleotides align to TRBD2. Germline lookup yields CDR1 MNHNS and CDR2 SASEGT. The CDR3 extends over 20 amino acids. V lost 1 base to trimming and J lost 1 base; unmatched junction nucleotides: 11. The CDR3 nucleotides are TGTGCCAGCAGTGAAGAGGATCGACTAGCGGGAGGTTGGGGCACAGATACGCAGTATTTT. This sequence encodes CASSEEDRLAGGWGTDTQYF.

J is TRBJ2-1 and V is TRBV6-5; 7 nucleotides align to TRBD2. Germline-derived CDR1 and CDR2 are MNHEY and SVGAGI. The CDR3 is 16 residues long. Losses at the gene ends were 0 bases for V and 5 bases for J; bases not matched to a gene: 7. CDR3 region: CASSYSASGPDNEQFF. The DNA of the CDR3 is TGTGCCAGCAGTTACTCGGCTAGCGGCCCCGACAATGAGCAGTTCTTC.

The V call is TRBV28, the J call TRBJ2-4; 16 bases are shared with TRBD2. Losses at the gene ends were 3 bases for V and 0 bases for J; bases not matched to a gene: 11. Germline assignment: CDR1 MDHEN and CDR2 SYDVKM. CDR3 length equals 21 residues. CDR3 amino acids: CASSFPPGLAGGSRAKNIQYF. The CDR3 bases are TGTGCCAGCAGTTTCCCACCGGGACTAGCGGGAGGGTCGAGAGCCAAAAACATTCAGTACTTC.

The chain joins TRBV9 to TRBJ2-5; a weak D match, TRBD1 (6 bases). The CDR3 is made up of 14 amino acids. Germline CDR1 and CDR2: SGDLS and YYNGEE. V was clipped by 4 bases and J by 9 bases, with 19 bases between them. CDR3 region: CASSPRDRLAPQYF. The CDR3 nucleotides read TGTGCCAGCAGCCCCCGCGACAGGCTAGCCCCCCAGTACTTC.

The V and J genes are TRBV7-9 and TRBJ2-7, with D possibly being TRBD1 (6 bases). Germline V CDR1 and CDR2: SEHNR, FQNEAQ (reference sequence). The CDR3 has 14 residues. Trimming shortened V by 3 bases and J by 2 bases, and 11 bases separated the two germline ends. The DNA for the CDR3 is TGTGCCAGCAGCTTGGGTGGGGGCGCCTACGAGCAGTACTTC. The encoded protein is CASSLGGGAYEQYF.

This chain connects TRBV4-2 to TRBJ2-7; TRBD2 matches at 8 bases. The ends lost 0 bases at V and 4 bases at J; junction bases unmatched: 5. The CDR3 loop spans 15 amino acids. From germline, CDR1 is LGHNA and CDR2 YNFKEQ. The CDR3 nucleotides read TGTGCCAGCAGCCAAGATTCTACTAGCGGTTACGAGCAGTACTTC. Its translation: CASSQDSTSGYEQYF.

This sequence joins TRBV4-3 and TRBJ1-1; the match to TRBD1 covers 11 bases. Germline CDR1 is LGHNA and CDR2 is YSLEER. Losses at the gene ends were 0 bases for V and 5 bases for J; bases not matched to a gene: 5. The CDR3 loop spans 16 amino acids. CDR3 bases: TGCGCCAGCAGCCAAGAGGAGGGACAGGGGGGTACTGAAGCTTTCTTT. As protein: CASSQEEGQGGTEAFF.

The CDR3 is CASGLGAHSNQPQHF. CDR3 in DNA: TGTGCTAGTGGTTTGGGGGCGCATAGCAATCAGCCCCAGCATTTT. V is TRBV12-5 and J is TRBJ1-5; no reliable D call. Trimming took 1 base from V and 0 from J, leaving 7 bases between them. Germline assignment: CDR1 LGHNT and CDR2 FRNRAP. This CDR3 is 15 amino acids long.

The V and J genes are TRBV25-1 and TRBJ2-7; tentative D call: TRBD1 (5 bases). CDR1 is MGHDK and CDR2 is SYGVNS in the germline V gene. V lost 6 bases and J lost 1, with 19 bases in between. The CDR3 spans 16 residues. Here the CDR3 reads CASSLPLFDSSYEQYF. CDR3 nucleotides: TGTGCCAGCAGCTTACCGTTATTCGACAGTTCCTACGAGCAGTACTTC.